The rows below give T cell receptor beta chains drawn from one sample of a study of shared T cell receptors in the human thymus. Profiled with immunoSEQ multiplex PCR; TCRdb holds only in-frame clones, not every one. The sample records 500,000 to 550,000 clones, 75% to 80% being singletons. This same sample was also taken into another study, of human thymus T cells.

Specimen: thymocytes. The receptors were gathered from a boy in the first two years of life with a congenital heart defect. The CDR3 runs from the conserved cysteine through the conserved F or W. The D gene is left open where the match is weak. Expanded clones get a size class; other rows say once, few or many, or leave the size out.

J gene,V gene,clone size,D gene,CDR3 protein,CDR3 DNA
TRBJ2-3,TRBV15,.,TRBD2,CATSTKLAGGEIDTQYF,TGTGCCACCAGTACCAAACTAGCGGGAGGTGAAATAGATACGCAGTATTTT
TRBJ2-7,TRBV30,.,TRBD2,CALHPRAGGPHEQYF,TGTGCCCTCCACCCTAGAGCGGGAGGGCCCCACGAGCAGTACTTC
TRBJ1-3,TRBV9,.,.,CASSVGGDHSGNTIYF,TGTGCCAGCAGCGTAGGAGGCGATCACTCTGGAAACACCATATATTTT
TRBJ2-7,TRBV6-9,.,.,CASIPDSPIYEQYF,TGTGCCAGCATTCCGGACTCCCCAATCTACGAGCAGTACTTC
TRBJ1-5,TRBV28,.,TRBD1,CASSPRQGGQPQHF,TGTGCCAGCAGTCCAAGACAGGGAGGCCAGCCCCAGCATTTT
TRBJ2-7,TRBV4-1,.,TRBD2,CASSQGGWTSGSDRGYEQYF,TGCGCCAGCAGCCAAGGCGGGTGGACTAGCGGGAGTGATCGGGGCTACGAGCAGTACTTC
TRBJ1-2,TRBV29-1,.,.,CSVEPWGPPNYGYTF,TGCAGCGTTGAGCCCTGGGGCCCTCCTAACTATGGCTACACCTTC
TRBJ2-7,TRBV7-6,.,.,CASSPNLGHVGDEQYF,TGTGCCAGCAGCCCAAACTTGGGACACGTCGGGGACGAGCAGTACTTC
TRBJ1-4,TRBV11-2,.,TRBD1,CASSQGQANEKLFF,TGTGCCAGCAGCCAGGGACAGGCTAATGAAAAACTGTTTTTT
TRBJ2-7,TRBV5-6,.,.,CASSLDTFSYEQYF,TGTGCCAGCAGCCTCGACACCTTCTCCTACGAGCAGTACTTC
TRBJ2-7,TRBV23-1,.,.,CASSQCIVTSTYEQYF,TGCGCCAGCAGTCAATGTATTGTGACATCCACCTACGAGCAGTACTTC
TRBJ2-7,TRBV5-4,.,TRBD1,CASSPGTAFVLEQYF,TGTGCCAGCAGCCCCGGGACAGCCTTTGTATTGGAGCAGTACTTC
TRBJ1-5,TRBV7-9,.,TRBD1,CASSNTRQGNSNQPQHF,TGTGCCAGCAGCAATACTAGACAGGGCAATAGCAATCAGCCCCAGCATTTT
TRBJ2-7,TRBV7-6,.,.,CASSFVGDDGSYEQYF,TGTGCCAGCAGCTTCGTCGGAGATGACGGCTCCTACGAGCAGTACTTC
TRBJ1-2,TRBV18,.,.,CASSPLKRTAWTNYGYTF,TGTGCCAGCTCACCGCTAAAGAGGACAGCCTGGACTAACTATGGCTACACCTTC
TRBJ1-5,TRBV27,.,TRBD1,CASSSGTGGDEPQHF,TGTGCCAGCAGTTCCGGGACAGGGGGCGACGAGCCCCAGCATTTT
TRBJ2-1,TRBV6-4,.,.,CASSDSIRGEQFF,TGTGCCAGCAGTGACTCGATAAGAGGAGAGCAGTTCTTC
TRBJ2-3,TRBV5-4,.,TRBD2,CASSPVGRREVTDTQYF,TGTGCCAGCAGCCCGGTAGGCAGGCGGGAGGTCACAGATACGCAGTATTTT
TRBJ1-1,TRBV6-6,.,.,CASSYTQVWLEAFF,TGTGCCAGCAGTTACACTCAGGTCTGGCTTGAGGCTTTCTTT
TRBJ2-3,TRBV5-1,.,.,CASSFALEDTQYF,TGCGCCAGCAGCTTTGCCCTTGAGGATACGCAGTATTTT
TRBJ2-7,TRBV28,.,TRBD2,CASSSGSSYHEQYF,TGTGCCAGTAGTAGCGGGAGTAGTTACCACGAGCAGTACTTC
TRBJ2-2,TRBV4-1,.,TRBD2,CASSQLGLAGWGELFF,TGCGCCAGCAGCCAACTAGGACTAGCGGGATGGGGGGAGCTGTTTTTT
TRBJ1-4,TRBV27,.,.,CASSPRARKGTYSTNEKLFF,TGTGCCAGCAGCCCCAGGGCACGTAAGGGGACATACTCAACTAATGAAAAACTGTTTTTT
TRBJ1-2,TRBV6-1,.,TRBD1,CASTGTGGASGYTF,TGTGCCAGCACCGGGACAGGGGGCGCGAGTGGCTACACCTTC
TRBJ2-3,TRBV5-6,few,.,CASSSSVSRPSTDTQYF,TGTGCCAGCAGCTCTTCGGTCTCCCGTCCTAGCACAGATACGCAGTATTTT